One T cell receptor (beta chain) is described in this entry. Its target antigen remains unknown. At one end the junction does not follow the germline gene, possibly because of a read error. Genomic DNA was extracted from bulk tumor tissue and used as the TCR template, and approximately 650 ng gDNA was amplified per sample. During surgery, multiple biopsies were taken from each primary tumor and placed as far apart as possible within the tumor mass. Patients in the study cohort, which was described as untreated, were newly diagnosed NSCLC cases going through curative surgery. Donors were 15 or so newly diagnosed non-small cell lung cancer patients undergoing surgery with curative intent. Two independent pathologists reviewed the resected tumor masses. Only high-quality DNA and RNA samples were carried forward to sequencing. The data were taken from a study of immune heterogeneity within non-small cell lung tumors (dated by TCRdb to 2016 to 2019). About the investigation overall: By histology, the tumors included fewer than 11 non-squamous carcinomas, several squamous cell carcinomas and 1 tumor not otherwise specified. Binding of neoantigens to the HLA alleles of each patient was predicted with netMHCpan-3.0 for mutant peptides of 8 to 11 amino acids. TCR repertoires were analyzed from some 60 tumor loci of approximately 14 patients, whereas transcriptome data were available for only about 44 loci from some twelve patients. Whole-exome sequencing, RNA-seq and TCR beta repertoire sequencing were combined for multiple spatially distinct regions from each NSCLC tumor so that intratumoral immune heterogeneity could be examined.

General findings and caveats noted by the study authors: High-frequency TCR beta clonotypes were largely distinct between individual patients. Local T-cell repertoire clonality showed a statistically significant but moderate positive correlation with local tumor mutational burden (R 0.3 to 0.35). Within a given patient, the same dominant CDR3B clonotypes showed up repeatedly across loci, although different tumor locations also carried unique high-frequency clones.

The TCR beta CDR3 region was amplified with a multiplex PCR system, in which a first round of nine to eleven cycles was run using 32 V-gene forward and 13 J-gene reverse primers. The first PCR round used a QIAGEN Multiplex PCR Kit, and the primer sequences were filed in Chinese patent CN105087789A. Illumina universal primers were attached in a second round of PCR run with the Phusion High-Fidelity PCR Kit. Paired-end sequencing of TCR libraries was carried out on the Illumina HiSeq X Ten platform at a read length of 151 bp. The original pipeline was this. Cutadapt removed reads without multiplex PCR primers, PEAR merged read pairs, and MiXCR with default settings called CDR3 regions. Shannon entropy measured repertoire diversity, and clonality was calculated as one minus the Shannon entropy divided by the ln of the count of productive unique sequences. Dominant or high-frequency T-cell clones were defined as clonotypes at frequencies of at least 0.5%. TCRdb reran the public reads through fastp at Q25 and MiXCR, keeping productive beta chains. Entries are consolidated by CDR3 protein sequence, retaining the most common genes and DNA. TCRdb, not the authors, supplied the V and J calls. The sample records some 9,900 distinct CDR3 sequences, approximately 25% of which are singletons. Of the sample, over 25% falls within the top ten clones.

This sequence was found in a woman in her fifties or sixties with non-small cell lung cancer. The sample was lung tumor tissue.

The DNA is as follows: TGTGCCAGCAGTTTTGGGGCGGGGGGCACTGAACCTTTCTTT. This sequence encodes CASSFGAGGTEPFF. The sequence joins TRBV27 to TRBJ1-1; the D gene is perhaps TRBD1, from 6 matching bases. Via the germline V gene (reference sequence), CDR1 is MNHEY and CDR2 SMNVEV. The CDR3 covers 14 residues, taking in both the cysteine and the phenylalanine. CDR3 DNA only is kept here, 42 bases in frame from base 1.